Presented here are 5 T cell receptor beta chains from one specimen sequenced in a study of T cells after yellow fever vaccination. TCRdb processed the 5' RACE reads anew with MiXCR; each CDR3 protein has one entry. The sample includes 65,000 to 90,000 distinct CDR3 sequences, 10% to 15% seen only once; the top ten take roughly 25%. Sequencing used CD8+ T cells not binding an NS4B(214-222) dextramer, sorted from PBMCs, obtained 21 days after the first yellow fever vaccination. These receptor sequences come from a man between 18 and 29 years old who received the YFV17D yellow fever vaccine.

This chain links TRBV7-2 with TRBJ1-5, with 10 bases fitting TRBD1. The CDR3 loop spans 18 amino acids. Germline values: CDR1 SGHTA, CDR2 FQGNSA. With 3 bases clipped from V and 0 bases from J, the junction kept 8 bases outside the gene matches. CDR3 bases: TGTGCCAGCAGCTTGCGGGACAGGGGATTTTATAGCAATCAGCCCCAGCATTTT. Translation gives CASSLRDRGFYSNQPQHF.

This clonotype was detected once. This sequence joins TRBV9 and TRBJ2-2; D possibly uses TRBD1 or TRBD2 (5 bases each). V dropped 1 base and J dropped 6 bases, with 10 bases sitting between them. This CDR3 region has 14 residues. CDR1 is SGDLS and CDR2 is YYNGEE in the germline V gene. The CDR3 DNA is TGTGCCAGCAGCGTATGGGGGTCCCCCGGGGAGCTGTTTTTT. Translated, it gives CASSVWGSPGELFF.

V and J are TRBV2 and TRBJ2-7; D ambiguous. Trimming shortened V by 1 base and J by 0 bases, and 4 bases separated the two germline ends. Germline assignment: CDR1 SNHLY and CDR2 FYNNEI. CDR3 length equals 13 residues. In DNA form, the CDR3 reads TGTGCCAGCAGTGAAGGGACCTCCTACGAGCAGTACGTC. Translated: CASSEGTSYEQYV.

The chain recombines TRBV5-4 with TRBJ2-6, with 8 bases matching TRBD1. The germline CDR1 and CDR2 sequences are SGHNT and YYREEE (reference sequence). Trimming at V came to 3 bases and at J to 1 base, leaving 9 bases not matched to a gene. There are 18 residues in the CDR3. The CDR3 nucleotides read TGTGCCAGCAGCTCCGGCGGGACAGGAGGTTCTGGGGCCAACGTCCTGACTTTC. It is translated as CASSSGGTGGSGANVLTF.

This chain links TRBV28 with TRBJ2-5; D gene ambiguous. The CDR3 totals 13 residues. Deletions cut 5 bases from V and 3 bases from J, with 10 bases between. Germline CDR1 and CDR2: MDHEN and SYDVKM. CDR3 sequence (DNA): TGTGCCAGCAGTCCGGACGGTGAAGAGACCCAGTACTTC. Protein: CASSPDGEETQYF. The full variable domain, with the rest looked up from reference TRBV28 and TRBJ2-5, is DVKVTQSSRYLVKRTGEKVFLECVQDMDHENMFWYRQDPGLGLRLIYFSYDVKMKEKGDIPEGYSVSREKKERFSLILESASTNQTSMYLCASSPDGEETQYFGPGTRLLVL.